One sample yielded the 24 T cell receptor beta chains listed below, sequenced in a study of blood T cell repertoires in COVID-19. Generated by immunoSEQ multiplex PCR, the TCRdb table keeps only in-frame clones and is missing some. This table has roughly 56,000 clones, roughly nine tenths appearing once. The specimen sequenced was peripheral blood. These receptors all come from a woman aged 55-70 years with COVID-19, enrolled during active disease.

The V call is TRBV4-3, the J call TRBJ2-1; the D gene is possibly TRBD2 (6 bases). V dropped 0 bases and J dropped 9 bases, with 15 bases sitting between them. The CDR3 spans 15 residues. Germline V gene lookup returns CDR1 LGHNA and CDR2 YSLEER. The CDR3 is CASSQEGREWSEQFF. CDR3 sequence (DNA): TGCGCCAGCAGCCAAGAGGGCCGGGAGTGGAGTGAGCAGTTCTTC.

V and J are TRBV2 and TRBJ2-5; TRBD2 agrees at 12 bases. Germline V CDR1 and CDR2: SNHLY, FYNNEI. The CDR3 is 16 residues long. Trimming removed 3 bases from V and 2 bases from J; junction bases left unmatched: 4. This chain's CDR3 is CASSDLAGGTQETQYF. The DNA of the CDR3 is TGTGCCAGCAGTGATCTAGCGGGAGGGACGCAAGAGACCCAGTACTTC.

This rearrangement joins TRBV9 to TRBJ2-1; 7 bases fit TRBD2. The trim removed 3 bases at V and 8 bases at J, leaving 8 bases unmatched. Germline V gives CDR1 SGDLS, CDR2 YYNGEE. The CDR3 consists of 14 residues. In DNA form, the CDR3 reads TGTGCCAGCAGCGAACATGGACTAGTGGATGAGCAGTTCTTC. It codes for CASSEHGLVDEQFF.

The chain combines TRBV5-1 with TRBJ1-2; the match to TRBD1 covers 11 bases. The CDR3 has 14 amino acids. Losses at the gene ends were 4 bases for V and 10 bases for J; bases not matched to a gene: 9. In germline, CDR1 is SGHRS, CDR2 YFSETQ. The chain's CDR3 is CASSPGTGGLDYTF. DNA for the CDR3: TGCGCCAGCAGCCCCGGGACAGGGGGGTTAGACTACACCTTC.

CDR3 coding DNA: TGTGCCAGCAGTTACGCGGGGACTGAAGCTTTCTTT. Amino acids: CASSYAGTEAFF. The J gene is TRBJ1-1, the V gene TRBV6-6; D gene unclear. The CDR3 contains 12 residues. V was clipped by 2 bases and J by 5 bases, with 6 bases between them. Germline lookup yields CDR1 MNHNY and CDR2 SVGAGI (reference sequence).

The chain uses TRBV6-5 and TRBJ2-7; a weak D match, TRBD1 (5 bases). The CDR3 loop spans 15 amino acids. Germline CDR1 reads MNHEY; CDR2 reads SVGAGI. The ends were cut back, 4 bases at V and 2 bases at J, with 15 bases in the middle. The CDR3 region has the DNA TGTGCCAGCAGTTCCCACCAGGGAAATCCCTACGAGCAGTACTTC. Residues: CASSSHQGNPYEQYF.

The V call is TRBV7-9, the J call TRBJ1-1, with D perhaps TRBD1 (5 bases). Trimming shortened V by 8 bases and J by 4 bases, and 20 bases separated the two germline ends. Germline V gives CDR1 SEHNR, CDR2 FQNEAQ (reference sequence). The CDR3 is 15 amino acids. DNA for the CDR3: TGTGCCAGCTTTGCCCCAGGGAGGGGTGGCACTGAAGCTTTCTTT. Translating it yields CASFAPGRGGTEAFF.

This chain joins TRBV5-1 and TRBJ1-6; unclear D gene. The CDR3 runs to 17 residues. Germline assignment: CDR1 SGHRS and CDR2 YFSETQ. The V end lost 4 bases, the J end lost 0 bases, and 14 bases lay between the germline ends. CDR3 amino acids: CASSPTVQSSYNSPLHF. CDR3 sequence (DNA): TGCGCCAGCAGCCCGACGGTACAGAGCTCCTATAATTCACCCCTCCACTTT.

A few counts support this clone. This chain joins TRBV18 and TRBJ1-5; 9 bases align to TRBD1. The CDR3 is made up of 14 amino acids. V lost 4 bases and J lost 5; bases outside the gene matches: 3. Germline loops: CDR1 KGHSH, CDR2 LQKENI. In DNA, the CDR3 is TGTGCCAGCTCACGAGACAGGGGGGATCAGCCCCAGCATTTT. It encodes CASSRDRGDQPQHF.

The V call is TRBV5-8, the J call TRBJ1-1, with TRBD1 as a possible D gene (6 bases). The V gene's germline CDR1 is SGHTS and CDR2 YDEGEE. Trimming removed 4 bases from V and 5 bases from J, with 12 bases in between. The CDR3 runs 13 residues. CDR3 amino acids: CASSLQGGTEAFF. The CDR3 bases are TGTGCCAGCAGCCTACAGGGAGGGACTGAAGCTTTCTTT.

The chain couples TRBV28 to TRBJ2-1; no firm D call. Trimming removed 4 bases at V and 4 bases at J, with 11 bases between. This CDR3 is built from 14 residues. Germline CDR1 reads MDHEN; CDR2 reads SYDVKM. This chain's CDR3 is CASSSPAIYNEQFF. The CDR3 coding sequence is TGTGCCAGCAGTTCTCCCGCGATTTACAATGAGCAGTTCTTC. The whole variable domain, filled in from reference TRBV28 and TRBJ2-1, reads DVKVTQSSRYLVKRTGEKVFLECVQDMDHENMFWYRQDPGLGLRLIYFSYDVKMKEKGDIPEGYSVSREKKERFSLILESASTNQTSMYLCASSSPAIYNEQFFGPGTRLTVL.

The V call is TRBV6-4, the J call TRBJ2-2; D may be TRBD2 (6 bases). Trimming shortened V by 6 bases and J by 3 bases, and 29 bases separated the two germline ends. CDR3 size: 20 residues. Germline assignment: CDR1 MRHNA and CDR2 SNTAGT. CDR3 region: CASRPDPGLSYPLDTGELFF. CDR3 sequence (DNA): TGTGCCAGCAGGCCCGACCCGGGACTCAGCTACCCCTTAGACACCGGGGAGCTGTTTTTT.

V is TRBV7-9 and J is TRBJ1-2; 10 bases align to TRBD1. The V gene end was trimmed by 2 bases and the J gene end by 4 bases; junction bases not matched to a gene: 10. The V gene's germline CDR1 is SEHNR and CDR2 FQNEAQ (reference sequence). The CDR3 has 17 residues. The CDR3 region is CASSLSDRGHLGYGYTF. Written as DNA, the CDR3 is TGTGCCAGCAGCTTATCCGACAGGGGGCACCTAGGCTATGGCTACACCTTC.

This clone came up once. V and J are TRBV5-1 and TRBJ2-3, with 10 bases that match TRBD1. This CDR3 has 15 residues. Germline V gene sequence: CDR1 SGHRS, CDR2 YFSETQ. Trimming removed 4 bases from V and 5 bases from J; junction bases left unmatched: 7. CDR3 in DNA: TGCGCCAGCAGCCCCGTTGGGACAGGGGAAGATACGCAGTATTTT. Translating it yields CASSPVGTGEDTQYF.

The chain joins TRBV7-2 to TRBJ2-2, with 10 bases lining up with TRBD2. CDR3 length equals 16 residues. V shed 6 bases and J 4 bases; nucleotides not matched to a gene: 8. Per germline, CDR1 SGHTA and CDR2 FQGNSA. CDR3 amino acids: CASRPPLAGVTGELFF. As DNA, the CDR3 is TGTGCCAGCAGACCCCCGCTAGCGGGAGTCACCGGGGAGCTGTTTTTT.

This sequence joins TRBV30 and TRBJ2-3; 7 bases line up with TRBD2. CDR1 and CDR2 (germline): GTSNPN, SVGIG (reference sequence). CDR3 length equals 15 residues. V lost 3 bases, J lost 7 bases, and 13 bases stayed unmatched. CDR3 DNA sequence: TGTGCCTGGAGCAGCGGGACCTCGAATACGAATACGCAGTATTTT. It specifies CAWSSGTSNTNTQYF.

The chain is built from TRBV12-3 or TRBV12-4 and TRBJ2-5; 7 bases agree with TRBD2. J was trimmed by 5 bases and V by 5 bases; bases with no gene match: 5. The CDR3 runs to 13 residues. The CDR3 region is CASSNGGGETQYF. As DNA, the CDR3 is TGTGCCAGCAGTAATGGCGGGGGTGAGACCCAGTACTTC.

The sample holds one count of this clone. The gene calls are TRBV30 and TRBJ2-5; no firm D call. CDR1 is GTSNPN, CDR2 SVGIG, per germline (reference sequence). Trimming took 3 bases from V and 0 from J, leaving 8 bases between them. The CDR3 is 13 amino acids. CDR3 sequence (DNA): TGTGCCTGGAGCGCAGGTGACCAAGAGACCCAGTACTTC. Protein sequence: CAWSAGDQETQYF.

CDR3 residues: CASVKNGGAAQPQHF. DNA for the CDR3: TGTGCCAGCGTGAAGAATGGGGGGGCGGCCCAGCCCCAGCATTTT. V and J are TRBV28 and TRBJ1-5, with D possibly matching TRBD1 (6 bases). Germline CDR1 reads MDHEN; CDR2 reads SYDVKM. Trimming pared 8 bases from V and 7 bases from J, leaving 21 bases between. The CDR3 has 15 amino acids.

This sequence joins TRBV5-1 and TRBJ2-1; 10 bases fit TRBD2. This CDR3 is built from 14 residues. The J segment lost 6 bases and the V segment lost 3 bases, leaving 3 bases of the junction unmatched. From germline, CDR1 is SGHRS and CDR2 YFSETQ. CDR3 DNA: TGCGCCAGCAGCTCAAGGACTAGCGGCAATGAGCAGTTCTTC. It translates to CASSSRTSGNEQFF.

This CDR3 reads CASSPRETYEQYF. As DNA, the CDR3 is TGTGCCAGCAGCCCCCGGGAAACCTACGAGCAGTACTTC. V and J are TRBV5-6 and TRBJ2-7, with D tentatively TRBD2 (5 bases). The V and J ends lost 4 bases and 2 bases respectively, with 10 bases between them. This CDR3 has 13 amino acids. Looked up from germline, CDR1 is SGHDT and CDR2 is YYEEEE.

This chain links TRBV11-2 with TRBJ2-7; 12 nucleotides line up with TRBD2. Germline CDR1 reads SGHAT; CDR2 reads FQNNGV. With 5 bases clipped from V and 7 bases from J, the junction kept 9 bases outside the gene matches. This CDR3 is 15 amino acids long. The CDR3: CASSTGLAGRVEQYF. CDR3 bases: TGTGCCAGCAGCACGGGACTAGCGGGCCGGGTGGAGCAGTACTTC.

The chain employs TRBV4-1 and TRBJ1-1, with D possibly TRBD1 on 5 matching bases. CDR1 MGHRA and CDR2 YSYEKL come from the germline V gene. The CDR3 spans 14 residues. The V end was cut by 4 bases, the J end by 1 base, with 10 bases between. The CDR3 nucleotides read TGCGCCAGCAGCCCGTCCGGGGGGAACACTGAAGCTTTCTTT. Its protein is CASSPSGGNTEAFF.

The chain links TRBV18 to TRBJ2-3; D is possibly TRBD2 (7 bases). From germline, CDR1 is KGHSH and CDR2 LQKENI. V was trimmed by 1 base and J by 3 bases, leaving 14 bases between them. The CDR3 has 16 residues. In DNA, the CDR3 is TGTGCCAGCTCACCACGCGCGGGGGCAGGGACAGATACGCAGTATTTT. Encoded protein: CASSPRAGAGTDTQYF.